Here is one T cell receptor beta chain with its context. Trimming pared 3 bases from V and 7 bases from J, leaving 18 bases between. The germline V gene encodes CDR1 SGHVS and CDR2 FQNEAQ. The CDR3 has 15 amino acids. Though probably carrying unrecorded immune exposures, donors were nominally healthy at sampling. PCR amplification relied on 60 Vbeta primers (plus 13 Jbeta primers). Here immunoSEQ multiplex PCR was the method, and the copy in TCRdb shows in-frame clones only, minus some. The sample holds some 150,000 clones, approximately 73% seen once. This record belongs to a study of cytomegalovirus exposure and HLA in healthy donors.

J is TRBJ1-1 and V is TRBV7-8, with D possibly TRBD1 on 5 matching bases. This TCR was recovered from a human donor in good health. The material sequenced was PBMCs. This chain's CDR3 is CASSFAGQTTLEAFF. CDR3 sequence (DNA): TGTGCCAGCAGCTTCGCGGGGCAGACAACACTTGAAGCTTTCTTT.